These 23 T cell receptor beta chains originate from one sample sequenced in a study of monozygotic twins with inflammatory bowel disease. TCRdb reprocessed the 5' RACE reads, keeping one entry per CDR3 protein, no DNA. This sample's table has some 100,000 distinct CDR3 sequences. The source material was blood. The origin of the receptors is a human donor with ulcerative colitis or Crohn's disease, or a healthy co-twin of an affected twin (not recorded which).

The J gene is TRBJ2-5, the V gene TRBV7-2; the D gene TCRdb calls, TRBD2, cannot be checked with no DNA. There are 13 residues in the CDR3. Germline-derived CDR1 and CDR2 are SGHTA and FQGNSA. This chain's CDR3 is CASSLRGGETQYF. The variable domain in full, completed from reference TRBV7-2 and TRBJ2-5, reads GAGVSQSPSNKVTEKGKDVELRCDPISGHTALYWYRQSLGQGLEFLIYFQGNSAPDKSGLPSDRFSAERTGGSVSTLTIQRTQQEDSAVYLCASSLRGGETQYFGPGTRLLVL.

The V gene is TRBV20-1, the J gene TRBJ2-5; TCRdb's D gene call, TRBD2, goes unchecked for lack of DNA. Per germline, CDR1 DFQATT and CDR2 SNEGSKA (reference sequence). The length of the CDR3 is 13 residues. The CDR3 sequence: CSARAGPQETQYF.

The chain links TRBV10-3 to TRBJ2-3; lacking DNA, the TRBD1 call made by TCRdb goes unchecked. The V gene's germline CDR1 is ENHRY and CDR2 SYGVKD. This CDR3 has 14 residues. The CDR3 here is CAISDGGGPDTQYF.

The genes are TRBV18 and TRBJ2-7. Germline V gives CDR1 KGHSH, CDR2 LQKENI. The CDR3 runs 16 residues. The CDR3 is CASSPPGSDRPYEQYF. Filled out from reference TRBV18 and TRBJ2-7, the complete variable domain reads NAGVMQNPRHLVRRRGQEARLRCSPMKGHSHVYWYRQLPEEGLKFMVYLQKENIIDESGMPKERFSAEFPKEGPSILRIQQVVRGDSAAYFCASSPPGSDRPYEQYFGPGTRLTVT.

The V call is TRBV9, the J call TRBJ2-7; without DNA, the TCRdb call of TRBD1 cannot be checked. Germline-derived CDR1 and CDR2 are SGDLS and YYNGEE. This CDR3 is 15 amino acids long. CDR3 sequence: CASSVSGTGMFPQYF.

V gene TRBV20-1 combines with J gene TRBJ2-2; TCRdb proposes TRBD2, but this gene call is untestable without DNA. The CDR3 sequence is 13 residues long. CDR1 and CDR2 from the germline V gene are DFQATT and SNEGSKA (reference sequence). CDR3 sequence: CSATGTSTGELFF.

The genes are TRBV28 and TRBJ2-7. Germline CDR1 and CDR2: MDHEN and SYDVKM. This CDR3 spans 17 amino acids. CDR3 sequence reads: CASSRPNYQEKSYEQYF.

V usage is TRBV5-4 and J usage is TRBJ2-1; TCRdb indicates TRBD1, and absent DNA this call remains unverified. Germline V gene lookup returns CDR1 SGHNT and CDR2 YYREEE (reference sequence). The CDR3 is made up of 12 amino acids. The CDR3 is CASSRGYNEQFF.

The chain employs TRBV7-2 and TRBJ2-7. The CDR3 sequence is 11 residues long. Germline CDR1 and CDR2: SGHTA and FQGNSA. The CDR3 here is CASSSTYEQYF.

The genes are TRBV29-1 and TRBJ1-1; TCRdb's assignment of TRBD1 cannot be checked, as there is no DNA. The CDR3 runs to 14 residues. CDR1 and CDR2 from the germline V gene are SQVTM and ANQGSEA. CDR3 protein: CSTYFRDRNTEAFF.

CDR3 residues: CASSPSGPTEAFF. This rearrangement joins TRBV9 to TRBJ1-1; the D call from TCRdb, TRBD1, cannot be confirmed without DNA. The CDR3 totals 13 residues. From germline, CDR1 is SGDLS and CDR2 YYNGEE.

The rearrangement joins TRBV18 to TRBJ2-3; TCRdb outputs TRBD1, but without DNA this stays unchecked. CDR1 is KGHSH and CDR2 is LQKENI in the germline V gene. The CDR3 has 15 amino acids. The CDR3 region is CASSPSGVGSDTQYF.

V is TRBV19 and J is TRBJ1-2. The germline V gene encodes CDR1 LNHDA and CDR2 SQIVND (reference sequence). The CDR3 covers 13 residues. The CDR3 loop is CASSTGTAERSTF. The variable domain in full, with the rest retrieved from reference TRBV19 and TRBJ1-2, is DGGITQSPKYLFRKEGQNVTLSCEQNLNHDAMYWYRQDPGQGLRLIYYSQIVNDFQKGDIAEGYSVSREKKESFPLTVTSAQKNPTAFYLCASSTGTAERSTFGSGTRLTVV.

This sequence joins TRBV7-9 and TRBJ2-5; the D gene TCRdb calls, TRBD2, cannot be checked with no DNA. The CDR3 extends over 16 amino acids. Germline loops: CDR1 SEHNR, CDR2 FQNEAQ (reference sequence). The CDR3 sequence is CASSLANLAIQETQYF.

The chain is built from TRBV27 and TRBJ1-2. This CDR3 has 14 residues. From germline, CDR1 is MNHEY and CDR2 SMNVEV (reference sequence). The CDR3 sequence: CASKASSANYGYTF.

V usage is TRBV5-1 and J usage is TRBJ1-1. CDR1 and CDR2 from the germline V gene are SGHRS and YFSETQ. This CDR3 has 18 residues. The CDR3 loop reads CASSLVSGTNRRNTEAFF.

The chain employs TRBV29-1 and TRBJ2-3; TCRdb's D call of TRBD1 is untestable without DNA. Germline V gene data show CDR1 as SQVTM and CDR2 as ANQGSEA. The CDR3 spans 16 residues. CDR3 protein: CSVQGGGTISTDTQYF.

The CDR3 sequence is CASSLDLSTDTQYF. The rearrangement links TRBV11-2 to TRBJ2-3. Germline-derived CDR1 and CDR2 are SGHAT and FQNNGV. This CDR3 has 14 amino acids.

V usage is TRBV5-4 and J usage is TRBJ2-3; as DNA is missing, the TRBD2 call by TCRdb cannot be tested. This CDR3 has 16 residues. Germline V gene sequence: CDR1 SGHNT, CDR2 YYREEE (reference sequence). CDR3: CASSFKPSGATDTQYF.

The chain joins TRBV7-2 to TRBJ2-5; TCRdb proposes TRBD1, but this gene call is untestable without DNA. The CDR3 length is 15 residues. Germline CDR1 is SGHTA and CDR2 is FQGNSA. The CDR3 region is CASSFDRDREETQYF.

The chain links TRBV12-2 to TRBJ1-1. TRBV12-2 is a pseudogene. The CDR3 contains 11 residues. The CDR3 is CASRLNTEAFF.

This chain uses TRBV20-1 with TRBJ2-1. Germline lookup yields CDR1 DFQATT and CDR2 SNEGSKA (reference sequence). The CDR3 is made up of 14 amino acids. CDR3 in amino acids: CSARELSSYNEQFF.

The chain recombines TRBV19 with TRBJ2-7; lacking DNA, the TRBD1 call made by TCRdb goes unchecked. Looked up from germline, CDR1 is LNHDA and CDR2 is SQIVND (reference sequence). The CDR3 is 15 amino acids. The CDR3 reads CASSLRGAGLREQYF.